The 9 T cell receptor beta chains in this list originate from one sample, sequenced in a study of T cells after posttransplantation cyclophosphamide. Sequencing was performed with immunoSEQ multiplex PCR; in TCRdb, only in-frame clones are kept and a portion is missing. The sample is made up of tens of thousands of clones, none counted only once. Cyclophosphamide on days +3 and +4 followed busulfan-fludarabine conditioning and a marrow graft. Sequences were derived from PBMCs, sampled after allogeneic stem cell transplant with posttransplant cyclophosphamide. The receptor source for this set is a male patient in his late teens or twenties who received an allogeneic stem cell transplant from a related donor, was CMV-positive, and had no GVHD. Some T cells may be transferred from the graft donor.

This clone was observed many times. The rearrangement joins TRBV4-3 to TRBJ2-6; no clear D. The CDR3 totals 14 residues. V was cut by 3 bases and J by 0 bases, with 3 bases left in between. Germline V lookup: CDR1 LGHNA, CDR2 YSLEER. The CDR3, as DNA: TGCGCCAGCAGCCAGTACTCTGGGGCCAACGTCCTGACTTTC. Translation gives CASSQYSGANVLTF.

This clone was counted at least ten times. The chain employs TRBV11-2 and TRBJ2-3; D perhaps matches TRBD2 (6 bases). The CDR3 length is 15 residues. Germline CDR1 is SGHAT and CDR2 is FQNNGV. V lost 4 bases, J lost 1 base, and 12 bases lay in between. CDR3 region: CASSSSGLGTDTQYF. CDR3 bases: TGTGCCAGCAGCTCATCGGGACTCGGCACAGATACGCAGTATTTT.

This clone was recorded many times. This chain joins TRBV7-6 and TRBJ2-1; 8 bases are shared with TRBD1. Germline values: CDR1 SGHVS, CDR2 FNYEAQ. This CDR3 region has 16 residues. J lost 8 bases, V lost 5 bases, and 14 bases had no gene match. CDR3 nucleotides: TGTGCCAGCAGCAGCTCGCAGGGGGCACGCTCCCATGAGCAGTTCTTC. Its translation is CASSSSQGARSHEQFF.

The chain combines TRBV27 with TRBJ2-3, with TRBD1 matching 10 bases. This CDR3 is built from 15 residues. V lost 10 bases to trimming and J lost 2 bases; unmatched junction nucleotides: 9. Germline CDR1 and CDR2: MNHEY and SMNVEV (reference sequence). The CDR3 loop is CATRGTGANTDTQYF. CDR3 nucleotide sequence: TGTGCCACCAGAGGGACAGGGGCTAACACAGATACGCAGTATTTT.

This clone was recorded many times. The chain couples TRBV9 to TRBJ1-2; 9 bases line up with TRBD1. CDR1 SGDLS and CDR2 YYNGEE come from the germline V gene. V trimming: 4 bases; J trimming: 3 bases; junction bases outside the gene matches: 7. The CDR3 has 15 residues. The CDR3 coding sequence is TGTGCCAGCAGCATATTCTGGACAGGGGACTATGGCTACACCTTC. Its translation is CASSIFWTGDYGYTF.

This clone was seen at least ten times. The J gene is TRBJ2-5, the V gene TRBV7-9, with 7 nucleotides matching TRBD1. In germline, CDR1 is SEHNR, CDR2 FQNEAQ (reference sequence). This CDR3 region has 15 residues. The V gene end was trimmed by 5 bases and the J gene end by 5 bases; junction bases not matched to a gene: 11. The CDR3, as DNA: TGTGCCAGCAGCACCCTAACAGGGGCAGAGGAGACCCAGTACTTC. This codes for CASSTLTGAEETQYF.

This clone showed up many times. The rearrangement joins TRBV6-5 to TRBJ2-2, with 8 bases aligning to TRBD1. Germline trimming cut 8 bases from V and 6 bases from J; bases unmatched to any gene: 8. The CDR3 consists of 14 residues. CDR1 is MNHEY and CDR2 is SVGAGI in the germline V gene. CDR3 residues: CASFQGAGAGELFF. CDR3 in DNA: TGTGCCAGCTTCCAGGGGGCAGGCGCCGGGGAGCTGTTTTTT.

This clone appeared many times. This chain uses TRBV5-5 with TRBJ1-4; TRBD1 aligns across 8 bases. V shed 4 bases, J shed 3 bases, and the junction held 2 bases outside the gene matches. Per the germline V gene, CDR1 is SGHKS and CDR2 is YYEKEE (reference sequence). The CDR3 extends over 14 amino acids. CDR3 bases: TGTGCCAGCAGCACCAGGGGGCCTAATGAAAAACTGTTTTTT. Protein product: CASSTRGPNEKLFF.

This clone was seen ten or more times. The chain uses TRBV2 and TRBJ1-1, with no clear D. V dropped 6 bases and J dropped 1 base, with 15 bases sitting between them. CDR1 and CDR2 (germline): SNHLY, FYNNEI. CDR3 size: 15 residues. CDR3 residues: CASSPRGGRNTEAFF. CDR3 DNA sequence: TGTGCCAGCAGCCCTCGAGGTGGGAGGAACACTGAAGCTTTCTTT.